One and the same sample provided the 21 T cell receptor beta chains below, sequenced in a study of cytotoxic CD8 clonotypes in ibrutinib-treated CLL (dated by TCRdb to the early 2020s). The library was produced with the immunoSEQ multiplex PCR assay. TCRdb carries this immuneACCESS record with in-frame sequences only. Its versions omit some clonotypes, under half of them owing to an unresolved V gene in the studies checked, with the rest unexplained. Present in this sample are fewer than 30,000 clones, about two thirds of which were seen just once. Roughly 51% of the sample comes from the top ten. The meaning of the sample's time point label: progressive disease on ibrutinib. This material consisted of PBMCs, taken at disease progression, from a patient treated with ibrutinib. The receptors originated from a human donor with chronic lymphocytic leukemia.

The chain is built from TRBV10-3 and TRBJ1-2, with a weak D call TRBD1 (6 bases). The CDR3 contains 13 residues. V dropped 3 bases and J dropped 5 bases, with 10 bases sitting between them. Germline loops: CDR1 ENHRY, CDR2 SYGVKD. CDR3 region: CAISDRGLYGYTF. The CDR3 DNA is TGTGCCATCAGTGACAGGGGTTTATATGGCTACACCTTC.

The J gene is TRBJ2-2, the V gene TRBV4-3; 7 bases map to TRBD2. The CDR3 extends over 17 amino acids. With V trimmed by 0 bases and J by 0 bases, 4 bases remained unmatched. Germline assignment: CDR1 LGHNA and CDR2 YSLEER. Here the CDR3 DNA reads TGCGCCAGCAGCCAAGAGGGGGGACTACCGAACACCGGGGAGCTGTTTTTT. Protein product: CASSQEGGLPNTGELFF.

V and J are TRBV6-5 and TRBJ2-1; D unresolved. Trimming removed 2 bases from V and 4 bases from J, with 3 bases in between. The germline V gene has CDR1 MNHEY and CDR2 SVGAGI. CDR3 length: 12 residues. In DNA, the CDR3 is TGTGCCAGCAGTTACGGGTACAATGAGCAGTTCTTC. This codes for CASSYGYNEQFF.

In this sample, this clone turned up a few times. The chain carries TRBV14 and TRBJ1-3; D is unclear. This CDR3 contains 13 residues. The V end lost 1 base, the J end lost 1 base, and 2 bases lay between the germline ends. Germline V gene data show CDR1 as SGHDN and CDR2 as FVKESK. The CDR3 protein is CASSQVSGNTIYF. CDR3 DNA sequence: TGTGCCAGCAGCCAAGTTTCTGGAAACACCATATATTTT.

J is TRBJ2-7 and V is TRBV9; D unclear. Looked up from germline, CDR1 is SGDLS and CDR2 is YYNGEE. This CDR3 has 14 residues. V shed 0 bases and J shed 0 bases, with 7 bases lying between them. The CDR3 bases are TGTGCCAGCAGCGTAGAAAGCGACTCCTACGAGCAGTACTTC. Protein: CASSVESDSYEQYF.

With respect to this clone: The same CDR3 also results from other DNA sequences found in this sample. The chain uses TRBV18 and TRBJ2-5; D is unclear. V was clipped by 1 base and J by 5 bases, with 8 bases between them. Germline CDR1 reads KGHSH; CDR2 reads LQKENI. This CDR3 has 13 residues. This CDR3 is CASSPRGGETQYF. The CDR3 DNA is TGTGCCAGCTCACCACGAGGTGGGGAGACCCAGTACTTC.

The V call is TRBV6-5, the J call TRBJ1-1; D unclear. V was shortened by 2 bases and J by 5 bases, with 9 bases between the two germline ends. Germline values: CDR1 MNHEY, CDR2 SVGAGI. The CDR3 is made up of 13 amino acids. The CDR3 spells CASSYPGWTEAFF. The CDR3 region has the DNA TGTGCCAGCAGTTACCCCGGGTGGACTGAAGCTTTCTTT.

The chain carries TRBV6-6 and TRBJ2-7; TRBD1 matches 12 bases. After removal of 6 bases from V and 4 bases from J, the junction contained 4 bases not matched to a gene. CDR3 length: 14 residues. Per the germline V gene, CDR1 is MNHNY and CDR2 is SVGAGI (reference sequence). CDR3 sequence: CASRTGQGAYEQYF. The CDR3 bases are TGTGCCAGCAGAACGGGACAGGGGGCATACGAGCAGTACTTC.

The V call is TRBV5-1, the J call TRBJ1-1; possibly TRBD1 for D (5 bases). CDR3 length equals 13 residues. Germline CDR1 reads SGHRS; CDR2 reads YFSETQ. V was pared by 5 bases and J by 7 bases, with 15 bases between. This chain's CDR3 is CASSRQTPDEAFF. Written as DNA, the CDR3 is TGCGCCAGCAGTAGACAGACGCCCGATGAAGCTTTCTTT. Drawing the rest from reference TRBV5-1 and TRBJ1-1, the complete variable domain is KAGVTQTPRYLIKTRGQQVTLSCSPISGHRSVSWYQQTPGQGLQFLFEYFSETQRNKGNFPGRFSGRQFSNSRSEMNVSTLELGDSALYLCASSRQTPDEAFFGQGTRLTVV.

This clone appeared a few times. The chain is built from TRBV9 and TRBJ1-2; no definite D call. V was shortened by 3 bases and J by 9 bases, with 15 bases between the two germline ends. The CDR3 has 13 amino acids. The germline V gene encodes CDR1 SGDLS and CDR2 YYNGEE. The CDR3 DNA sequence: TGTGCCAGCAGCGACTCATTAGATTATAGCTACACCTTC. Residues: CASSDSLDYSYTF.

As concerns this clone: This sample includes further DNA sequences coding for the same CDR3. The gene calls are TRBV27 and TRBJ2-3; D assignment may be TRBD1 or TRBD2 (5 bases each). Trimming took off 6 bases at V and 4 bases at J, with 11 bases between the two ends. CDR1 and CDR2 (germline): MNHEY, SMNVEV (reference sequence). This CDR3 is 13 amino acids long. The CDR3 DNA follows: TGTGCCAGCAGCCCCGTGGGGGCAGATACGCAGTATTTT. This encodes CASSPVGADTQYF.

This clone has just a few counts. The chain uses TRBV6-5 and TRBJ2-7, with D uncertain. CDR3 length: 15 amino acids. Deletions cut 0 bases from V and 2 bases from J, with 11 bases between. Per germline, CDR1 MNHEY and CDR2 SVGAGI. The CDR3 DNA sequence: TGTGCCAGCAGTTACTCGCCGGCAGATACCTACGAGCAGTACTTC. Translated: CASSYSPADTYEQYF.

This chain connects TRBV18 to TRBJ2-1, with 8 bases fitting TRBD2. The CDR3 covers 15 residues. Germline V gene data show CDR1 as KGHSH and CDR2 as LQKENI. After removal of 1 base from V and 7 bases from J, the junction contained 6 bases not matched to a gene. The CDR3 nucleotides are TGTGCCAGCTCACCACAAGCGGGGGCCTTAAATGAGCAGTTCTTC. This codes for CASSPQAGALNEQFF.

The chain is built from TRBV25-1 and TRBJ2-1, with 11 bases aligning to TRBD2. CDR3 length equals 14 residues. Trimming removed 4 bases from V and 15 bases from J; junction bases left unmatched: 11. CDR1 is MGHDK and CDR2 is SYGVNS in the germline V gene. The CDR3 sequence: CASSADPSGGRLFF. The CDR3 DNA sequence: TGTGCCAGCAGTGCCGACCCTAGCGGGGGGCGATTGTTCTTC.

The genes are TRBV2 and TRBJ2-1; 8 positions match TRBD2. Germline CDR1 and CDR2: SNHLY and FYNNEI. Trimming at V came to 7 bases and at J to 10 bases, leaving 12 bases not matched to a gene. The CDR3 has 14 residues. The DNA for the CDR3 is TGTGCCAGCACGGGACTAGAGGTACGGAGCGAGCAGTTCTTC. This encodes CASTGLEVRSEQFF. Full variable domain (outside the CDR3, taken from reference TRBV2 and TRBJ2-1): EPEVTQTPSHQVTQMGQEVILRCVPISNHLYFYWYRQILGQKVEFLVSFYNNEISEKSEIFDDQFSVERPDGSNFTLKIRSTKLEDSAMYFCASTGLEVRSEQFFGPGTRLTVL.

This sequence joins TRBV7-2 and TRBJ1-6; a weak D match, TRBD1 (6 bases). The CDR3 contains 15 residues. Germline CDR1 reads SGHTA; CDR2 reads FQGNSA. V was pared by 5 bases and J by 13 bases, with 21 bases between. CDR3 coding DNA: TGTGCCAGCAGCACCTCGGTGGGGGCGCTTTTCCCCCTCCACTTT. Protein: CASSTSVGALFPLHF.

This clone was recorded many times. The V call is TRBV7-3, the J call TRBJ2-2; 11 positions match TRBD2. This CDR3 region has 15 residues. Germline CDR1 and CDR2: SGHTA and FQGTGA. V gave up 4 bases and J gave up 5 bases; unmatched junction bases: 3. CDR3 loop: CASSSLAGATGELFF. The CDR3 bases are TGTGCCAGCAGCTCACTAGCGGGGGCTACCGGGGAGCTGTTTTTT. Full variable domain (outside the CDR3, taken from reference TRBV7-3 and TRBJ2-2): GAGVSQTPSNKVTEKGKYVELRCDPISGHTALYWYRQSLGQGPEFLIYFQGTGAADDSGLPNDRFFAVRPEGSVSTLKIQRTERGDSAVYLCASSSLAGATGELFFGEGSRLTVL.

The chain is built from TRBV10-3 and TRBJ2-7, with D unresolved. The V end was cut by 2 bases, the J end by 7 bases, with 6 bases between. Germline CDR1 and CDR2: ENHRY and SYGVKD. CDR3 length: 11 amino acids. The CDR3 sequence is CAISEAWEQYF. Written as DNA, the CDR3 is TGTGCCATCAGTGAGGCGTGGGAGCAGTACTTC.

There are a few counts of this clone. The chain recombines TRBV19 with TRBJ2-2; D is perhaps TRBD2 (6 bases). The V end was cut by 5 bases, the J end by 4 bases, with 11 bases between. Germline CDR1 and CDR2: LNHDA and SQIVND (reference sequence). CDR3 length: 14 amino acids. The CDR3 spells CASSPGLLTGELFF. CDR3 in DNA: TGTGCCAGTAGTCCCGGACTACTCACCGGGGAGCTGTTTTTT.

The J gene is TRBJ2-7, the V gene TRBV4-1; D uncertain. V was cut by 0 bases and J by 0 bases, with 9 bases left in between. Germline lookup yields CDR1 MGHRA and CDR2 YSYEKL. The length of the CDR3 is 15 residues. CDR3 nucleotides: TGCGCCAGCAGCCAAGACAGGATGAGCTCCTACGAGCAGTACTTC. Amino acid sequence: CASSQDRMSSYEQYF.

This rearrangement joins TRBV2 to TRBJ1-1, with TRBD1 matching 7 bases. Germline trimming cut 6 bases from V and 2 bases from J; bases unmatched to any gene: 6. The CDR3 spans 14 residues. Germline CDR1 SNHLY, CDR2 FYNNEI. This CDR3 is CASSLRQGNTEAFF. CDR3 sequence (DNA): TGTGCCAGCAGCCTTCGACAGGGTAACACTGAAGCTTTCTTT.